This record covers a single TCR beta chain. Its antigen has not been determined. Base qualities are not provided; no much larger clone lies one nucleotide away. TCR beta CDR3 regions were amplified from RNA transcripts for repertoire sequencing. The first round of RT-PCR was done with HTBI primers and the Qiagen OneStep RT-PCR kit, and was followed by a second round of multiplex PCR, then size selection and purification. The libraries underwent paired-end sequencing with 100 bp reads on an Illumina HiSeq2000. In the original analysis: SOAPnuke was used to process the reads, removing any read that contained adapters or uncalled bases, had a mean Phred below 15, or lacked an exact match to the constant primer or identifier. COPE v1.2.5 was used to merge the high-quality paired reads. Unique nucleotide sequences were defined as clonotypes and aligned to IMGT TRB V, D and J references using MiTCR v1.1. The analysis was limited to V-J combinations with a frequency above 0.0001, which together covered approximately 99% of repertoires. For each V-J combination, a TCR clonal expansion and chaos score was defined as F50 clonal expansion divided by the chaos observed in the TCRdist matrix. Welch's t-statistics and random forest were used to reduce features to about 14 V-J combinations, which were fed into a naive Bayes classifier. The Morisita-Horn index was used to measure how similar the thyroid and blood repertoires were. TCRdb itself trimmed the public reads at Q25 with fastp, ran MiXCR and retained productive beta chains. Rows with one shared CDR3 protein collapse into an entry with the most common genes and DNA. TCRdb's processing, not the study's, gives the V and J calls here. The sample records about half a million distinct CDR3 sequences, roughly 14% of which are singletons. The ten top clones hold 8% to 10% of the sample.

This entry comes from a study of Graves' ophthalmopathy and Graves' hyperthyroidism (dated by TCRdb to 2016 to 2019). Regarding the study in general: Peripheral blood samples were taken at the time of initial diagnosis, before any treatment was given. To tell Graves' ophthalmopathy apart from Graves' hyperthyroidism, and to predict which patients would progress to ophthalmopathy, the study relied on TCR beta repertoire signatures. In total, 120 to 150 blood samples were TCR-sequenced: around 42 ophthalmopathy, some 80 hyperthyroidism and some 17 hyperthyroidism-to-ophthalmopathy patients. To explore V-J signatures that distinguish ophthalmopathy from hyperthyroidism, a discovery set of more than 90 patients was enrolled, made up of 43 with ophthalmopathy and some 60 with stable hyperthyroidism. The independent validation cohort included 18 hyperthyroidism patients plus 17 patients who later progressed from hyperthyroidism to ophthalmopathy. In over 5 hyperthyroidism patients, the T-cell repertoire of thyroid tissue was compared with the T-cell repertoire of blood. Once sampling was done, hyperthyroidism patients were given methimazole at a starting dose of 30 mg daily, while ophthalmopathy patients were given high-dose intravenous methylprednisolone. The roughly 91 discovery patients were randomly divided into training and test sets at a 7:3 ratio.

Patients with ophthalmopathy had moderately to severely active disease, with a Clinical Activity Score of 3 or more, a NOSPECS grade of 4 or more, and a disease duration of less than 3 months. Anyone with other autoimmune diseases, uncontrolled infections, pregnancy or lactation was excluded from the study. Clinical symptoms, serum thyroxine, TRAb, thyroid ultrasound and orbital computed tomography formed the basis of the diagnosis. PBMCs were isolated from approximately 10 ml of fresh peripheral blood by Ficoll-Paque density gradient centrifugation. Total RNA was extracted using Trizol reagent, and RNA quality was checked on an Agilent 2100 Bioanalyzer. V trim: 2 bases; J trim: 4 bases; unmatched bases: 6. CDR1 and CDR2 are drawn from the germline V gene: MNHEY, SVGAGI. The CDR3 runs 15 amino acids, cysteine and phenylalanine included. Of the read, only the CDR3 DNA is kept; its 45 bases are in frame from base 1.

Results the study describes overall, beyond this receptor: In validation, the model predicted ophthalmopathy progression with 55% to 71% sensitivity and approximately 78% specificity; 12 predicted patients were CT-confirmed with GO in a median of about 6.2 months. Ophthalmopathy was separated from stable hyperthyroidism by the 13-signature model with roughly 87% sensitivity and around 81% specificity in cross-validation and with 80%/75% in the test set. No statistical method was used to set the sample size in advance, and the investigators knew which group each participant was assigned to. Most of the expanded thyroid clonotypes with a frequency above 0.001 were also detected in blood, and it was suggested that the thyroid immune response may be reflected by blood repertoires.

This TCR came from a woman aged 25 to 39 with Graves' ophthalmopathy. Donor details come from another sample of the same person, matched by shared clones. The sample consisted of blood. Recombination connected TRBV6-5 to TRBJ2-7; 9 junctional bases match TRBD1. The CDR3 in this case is CASSYTTDRGYEQYF. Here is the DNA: TGTGCCAGCAGTTACACAACGGACAGGGGTTACGAGCAGTACTTC.